This TCR beta chain was found in a study of metastatic and nonmetastatic thyroid tumors (dated by TCRdb to the early 2020s). Regarding the study in general: Repertoires were compared across peripheral blood and tumor or nodule tissue samples from malignant and benign thyroid patients.

No treatment had been received by any patient before thyroid surgery. Patient clinical samples collected from the early 2010s to the late 2010s were retrospectively analysed using T-cell receptor beta sequencing. The research as a whole found: In both blood and tumor samples, TCR beta diversity was reported to be significantly higher in malignant tumors than in benign nodules.

Inclusive of the bounding cysteine and phenylalanine, the CDR3 is 16 residues long. Left in the record is the CDR3 DNA by itself, 48 bases read in frame from the first base. The germline V gene encodes CDR1 SGHRS and CDR2 YFSETQ. Relative to germline, V is missing 1 base and J is missing 1 base, with 5 bases of the junction outside any gene match. There are many counts of this clone. Its target antigen remains unknown. Within one base of it there is no much larger clone, and no base qualities were kept. Library preparation employed PCR. The sequencing machine was an Illumina HiSeq 4000. The TCR beta-chain CDR3 region of each patient was profiled by high-throughput sequencing. For the original study's pipeline: CDR3 differences across clinicopathological groups were used to build a classifier for discriminating distant-metastatic papillary thyroid cancer patients. The Shannon index was used to measure repertoire diversity, and the Morisita-Horn index was used to measure how similar tumor and blood repertoires were. TCRdb handled the public reads itself, with Q25 trimming in fastp and clone calling in MiXCR, and kept productive beta chains. The V and J calls come from TCRdb's annotation, not from the publication. This sample lists approximately 50,000 clones; approximately 22% were detected once. Roughly 4.2% of the sample comes from the top ten.

Here the chain combines TRBV5-1 and TRBJ2-7, with 10 bases aligning to TRBD2. The source of this sequence is a female donor with papillary thyroid cancer or a benign thyroid nodule (not recorded which). Some clones in this sample may be carry-over from other donors' samples. Sequencing was done on a sample of blood. The DNA sequence is TGCGCCAGCAGCTTGTCACCTAGCGGGAGTTCCTACGAGCAGTACTTC. It codes for CASSLSPSGSSYEQYF. Full variable domain (CDR3 extended with the reference TRBV5-1 and TRBJ2-7 proteins): KAGVTQTPRYLIKTRGQQVTLSCSPISGHRSVSWYQQTPGQGLQFLFEYFSETQRNKGNFPGRFSGRQFSNSRSEMNVSTLELGDSALYLCASSLSPSGSSYEQYFGPGTRLTVT.